This record concerns one T cell receptor beta chain sequence. This CDR3 comprises 13 residues. With 7 bases removed from V and 1 base from J, the gap between germline ends came to 11 bases. Germline loops: CDR1 SNHLY, CDR2 FYNNEI. The data originate from a study of blood T cell repertoires in COVID-19. Study information: Sample material is recorded as cDNA or gDNA derived from T cells, B-cell-depleted T cells, or PBMCs.

Profiled with immunoSEQ multiplex PCR; TCRdb holds only in-frame clones, not every one. The sample yields fewer than 350,000 clones, about 85% seen once. The study recruited people aged roughly 18 to 100 years across about 25 US areas. The sequence derives from a woman between 45 and 65 years old who had recovered from COVID-19. This chain joins TRBV2 and TRBJ2-7; D possibly corresponds to TRBD2 (5 bases). The sequencing input was PBMCs or T cells enriched from blood (not recorded which). CDR3 bases: TGTGCCAGCACACTAGTGCCATCCTACGAGCAGTACTTC. This sequence encodes CASTLVPSYEQYF. Full variable domain (outside the CDR3, taken from reference TRBV2 and TRBJ2-7): EPEVTQTPSHQVTQMGQEVILRCVPISNHLYFYWYRQILGQKVEFLVSFYNNEISEKSEIFDDQFSVERPDGSNFTLKIRSTKLEDSAMYFCASTLVPSYEQYFGPGTRLTVT.